This entry features one T cell receptor beta chain sequence. The V end lost 7 bases, the J end lost 0 bases, and 9 bases lay between the germline ends. This CDR3 has 13 residues. Germline V CDR1 and CDR2: MDHEN, SYDVKM. The data were taken from a study of blood T cell repertoires in COVID-19. Study context: Spain, Italy and the United States supplied samples that represented acute and convalescent COVID-19.

Clones were sequenced by immunoSEQ multiplex PCR, and TCRdb holds only the in-frame ones, with some missing. The sample yields roughly 210,000 clones, less than 90% seen once. The source material was peripheral blood. The chain recombines TRBV28 with TRBJ1-1, with a possible D match to TRBD1 (5 bases). The clonotype originates from a man in his 70s with acute or convalescent COVID-19. This CDR3 reads CASTSGVNTEAFF. As DNA, the CDR3 is TGTGCCAGCACCTCGGGGGTGAACACTGAAGCTTTCTTT.